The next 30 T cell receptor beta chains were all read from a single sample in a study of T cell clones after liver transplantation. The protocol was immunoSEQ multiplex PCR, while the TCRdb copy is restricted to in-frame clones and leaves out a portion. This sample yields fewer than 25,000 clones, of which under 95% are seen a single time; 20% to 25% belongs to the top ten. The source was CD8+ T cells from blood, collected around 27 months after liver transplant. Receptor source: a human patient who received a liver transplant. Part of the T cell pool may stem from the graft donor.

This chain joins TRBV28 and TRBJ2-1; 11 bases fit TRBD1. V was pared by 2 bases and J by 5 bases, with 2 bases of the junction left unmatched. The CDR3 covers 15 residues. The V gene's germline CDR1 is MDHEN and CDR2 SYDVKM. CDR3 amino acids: CASSLGTGGDNEQFF. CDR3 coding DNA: TGTGCCAGCAGTTTAGGGACAGGGGGGGACAATGAGCAGTTCTTC.

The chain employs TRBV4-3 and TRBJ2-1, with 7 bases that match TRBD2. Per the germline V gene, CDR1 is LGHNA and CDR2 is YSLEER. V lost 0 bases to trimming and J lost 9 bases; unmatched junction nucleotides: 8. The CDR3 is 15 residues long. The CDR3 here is CASSQDWGEGGEQFF. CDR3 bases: TGCGCCAGCAGCCAAGATTGGGGGGAGGGTGGTGAGCAGTTCTTC.

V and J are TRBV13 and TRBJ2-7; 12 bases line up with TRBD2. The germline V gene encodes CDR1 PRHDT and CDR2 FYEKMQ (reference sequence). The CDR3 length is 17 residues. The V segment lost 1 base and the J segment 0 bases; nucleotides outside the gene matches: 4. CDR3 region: CASSLASGRDNSYEQYF. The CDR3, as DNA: TGTGCCAGCAGCTTAGCTAGCGGGAGGGATAACTCCTACGAGCAGTACTTC.

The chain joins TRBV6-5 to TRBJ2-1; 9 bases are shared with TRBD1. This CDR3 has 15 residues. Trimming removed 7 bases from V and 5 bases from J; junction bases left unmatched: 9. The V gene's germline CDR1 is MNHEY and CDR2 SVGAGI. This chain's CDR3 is CASTNGQGINNEQFF. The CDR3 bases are TGTGCCAGCACCAACGGACAGGGGATCAACAATGAGCAGTTCTTC.

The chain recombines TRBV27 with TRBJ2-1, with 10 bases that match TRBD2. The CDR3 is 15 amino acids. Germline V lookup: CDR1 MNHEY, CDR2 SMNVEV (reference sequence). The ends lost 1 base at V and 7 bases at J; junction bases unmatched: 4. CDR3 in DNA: TGTGCCAGCAGTTTATTTCTAGCGGGGGATAATGAGCAGTTCTTC. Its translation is CASSLFLAGDNEQFF.

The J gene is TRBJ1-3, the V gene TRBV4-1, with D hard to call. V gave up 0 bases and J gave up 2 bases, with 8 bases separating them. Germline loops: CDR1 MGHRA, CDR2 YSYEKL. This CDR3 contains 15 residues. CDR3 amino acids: CASSQEPFAGNTIYF. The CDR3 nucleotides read TGCGCCAGCAGCCAAGAGCCCTTCGCTGGAAACACCATATATTTT.

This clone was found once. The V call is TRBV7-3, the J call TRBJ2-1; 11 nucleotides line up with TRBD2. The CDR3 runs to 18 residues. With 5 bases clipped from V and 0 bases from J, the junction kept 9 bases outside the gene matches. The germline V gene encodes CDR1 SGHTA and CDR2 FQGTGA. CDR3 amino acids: CASSPTRLAGSSYNEQFF. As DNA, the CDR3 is TGTGCCAGCAGCCCAACGCGACTAGCGGGGAGCTCCTACAATGAGCAGTTCTTC.

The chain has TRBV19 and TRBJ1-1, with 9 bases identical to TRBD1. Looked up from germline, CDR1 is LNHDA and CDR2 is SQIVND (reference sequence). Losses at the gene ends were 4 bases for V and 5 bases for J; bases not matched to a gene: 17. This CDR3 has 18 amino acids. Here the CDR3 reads CASSTAGTGKSRGTEAFF. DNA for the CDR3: TGTGCCAGTAGTACCGCCGGGACAGGGAAAAGCAGAGGGACTGAAGCTTTCTTT.

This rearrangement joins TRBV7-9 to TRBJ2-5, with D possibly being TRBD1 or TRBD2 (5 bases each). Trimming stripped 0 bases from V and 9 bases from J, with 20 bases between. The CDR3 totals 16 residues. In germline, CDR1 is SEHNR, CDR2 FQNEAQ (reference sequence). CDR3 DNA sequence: TGTGCCAGCAGCTTAGCGAGGGCAGTAGACCAAGGGGCCCAGTACTTC. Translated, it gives CASSLARAVDQGAQYF.

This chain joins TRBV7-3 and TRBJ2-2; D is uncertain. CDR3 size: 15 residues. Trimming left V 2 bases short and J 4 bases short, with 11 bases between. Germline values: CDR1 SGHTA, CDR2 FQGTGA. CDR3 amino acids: CASSLFRPGTGELFF. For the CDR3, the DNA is TGTGCCAGCAGCTTATTTAGGCCTGGCACCGGGGAGCTGTTTTTT.

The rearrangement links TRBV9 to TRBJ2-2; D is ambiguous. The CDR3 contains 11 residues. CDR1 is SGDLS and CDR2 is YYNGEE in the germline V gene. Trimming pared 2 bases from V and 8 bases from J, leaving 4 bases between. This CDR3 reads CASSVAGELFF. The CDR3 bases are TGTGCCAGCAGCGTTGCAGGGGAGCTGTTTTTT.

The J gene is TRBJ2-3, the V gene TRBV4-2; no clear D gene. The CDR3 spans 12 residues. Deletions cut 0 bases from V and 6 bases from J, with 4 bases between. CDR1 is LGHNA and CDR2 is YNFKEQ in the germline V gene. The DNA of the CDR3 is TGTGCCAGCAGCCAAGAACCGGATACGCAGTATTTT. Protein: CASSQEPDTQYF.

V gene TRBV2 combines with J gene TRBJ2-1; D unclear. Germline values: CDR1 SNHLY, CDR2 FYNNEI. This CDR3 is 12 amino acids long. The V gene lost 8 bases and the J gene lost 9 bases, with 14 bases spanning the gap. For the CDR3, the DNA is TGTGCCAGCCAGACCAGATACGGTGAGCAGTTCTTC. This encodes CASQTRYGEQFF.

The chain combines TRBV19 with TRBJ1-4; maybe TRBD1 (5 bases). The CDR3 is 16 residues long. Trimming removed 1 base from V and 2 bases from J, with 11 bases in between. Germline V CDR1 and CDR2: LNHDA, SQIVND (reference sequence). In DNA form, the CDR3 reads TGTGCCAGTAGTATAGGTGACAGACTCACTAATGAAAAACTGTTTTTT. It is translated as CASSIGDRLTNEKLFF.

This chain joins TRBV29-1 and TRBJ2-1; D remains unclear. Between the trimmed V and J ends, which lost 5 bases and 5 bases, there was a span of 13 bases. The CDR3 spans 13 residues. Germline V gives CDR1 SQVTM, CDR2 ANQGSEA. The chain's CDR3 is CSVTSILNNEQFF. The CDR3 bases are TGCAGCGTTACATCAATTCTAAACAATGAGCAGTTCTTC.

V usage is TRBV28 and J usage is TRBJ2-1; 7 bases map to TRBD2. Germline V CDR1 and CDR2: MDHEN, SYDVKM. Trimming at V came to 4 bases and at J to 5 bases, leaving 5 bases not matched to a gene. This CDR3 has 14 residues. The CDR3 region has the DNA TGTGCCAGCAGTTCTAGCGGCAGTGACAATGAGCAGTTCTTC. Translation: CASSSSGSDNEQFF.

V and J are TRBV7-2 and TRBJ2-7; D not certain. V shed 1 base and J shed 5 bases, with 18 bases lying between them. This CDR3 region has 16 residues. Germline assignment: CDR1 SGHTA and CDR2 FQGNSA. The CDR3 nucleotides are TGTGCCAGCAGCTTAGAGTTTGCAGGCAATTCCCACGAGCAGTACTTC. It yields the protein CASSLEFAGNSHEQYF.

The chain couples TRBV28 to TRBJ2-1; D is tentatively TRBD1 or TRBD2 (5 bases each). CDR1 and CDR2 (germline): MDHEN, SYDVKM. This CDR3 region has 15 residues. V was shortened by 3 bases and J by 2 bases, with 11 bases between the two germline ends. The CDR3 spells CASSLWGKTYNEQFF. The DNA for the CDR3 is TGTGCCAGCAGTTTGTGGGGGAAAACCTACAATGAGCAGTTCTTC.

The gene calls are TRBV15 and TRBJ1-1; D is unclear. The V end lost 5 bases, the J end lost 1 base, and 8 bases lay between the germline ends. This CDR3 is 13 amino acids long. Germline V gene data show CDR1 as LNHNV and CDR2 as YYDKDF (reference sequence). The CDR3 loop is CATSPAGNTEAFF. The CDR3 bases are TGTGCCACCAGCCCAGCAGGGAACACTGAAGCTTTCTTT.

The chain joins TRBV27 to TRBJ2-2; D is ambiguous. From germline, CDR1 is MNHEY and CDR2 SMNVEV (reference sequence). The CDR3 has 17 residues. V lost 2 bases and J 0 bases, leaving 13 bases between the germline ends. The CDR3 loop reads CASSLGFAATNTGELFF. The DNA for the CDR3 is TGTGCCAGCAGTTTAGGGTTTGCGGCGACGAACACCGGGGAGCTGTTTTTT.

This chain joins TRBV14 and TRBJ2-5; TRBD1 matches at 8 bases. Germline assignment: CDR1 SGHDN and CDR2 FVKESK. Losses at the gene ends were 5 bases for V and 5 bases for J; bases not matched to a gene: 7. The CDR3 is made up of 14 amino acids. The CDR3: CASSFRDRLETQYF. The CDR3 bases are TGTGCCAGCAGCTTTCGGGACAGGTTGGAGACCCAGTACTTC.

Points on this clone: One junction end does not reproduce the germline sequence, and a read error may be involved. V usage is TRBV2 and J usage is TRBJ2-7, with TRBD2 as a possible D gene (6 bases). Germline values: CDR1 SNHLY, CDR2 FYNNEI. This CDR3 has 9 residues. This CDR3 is CATTRDSRF. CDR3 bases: TGTGCCACTACCCGGGACTCTCGATTC.

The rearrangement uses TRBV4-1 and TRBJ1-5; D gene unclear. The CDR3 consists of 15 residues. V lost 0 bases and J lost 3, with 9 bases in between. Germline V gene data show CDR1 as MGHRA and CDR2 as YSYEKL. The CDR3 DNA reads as TGCGCCAGCAGCCAAGAGGGTAATAACAATCAGCCCCAGCATTTT. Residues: CASSQEGNNNQPQHF.

CDR3 sequence: CASREPLAGGTQETQYF. CDR3 DNA sequence: TGTGCCAGCAGAGAACCCCTAGCGGGAGGGACCCAAGAGACCCAGTACTTC. This chain links TRBV7-8 with TRBJ2-5; 12 bases align to TRBD2. The CDR3 is 17 residues long. Per germline, CDR1 SGHVS and CDR2 FQNEAQ. The V and J ends lost 6 bases and 1 base, in that order; junction bases with no gene match: 9.

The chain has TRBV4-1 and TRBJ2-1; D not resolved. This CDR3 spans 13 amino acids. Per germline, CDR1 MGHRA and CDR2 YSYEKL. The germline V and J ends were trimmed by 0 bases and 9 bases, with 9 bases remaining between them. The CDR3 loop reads CASSQEGVSEQFF. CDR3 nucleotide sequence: TGCGCCAGCAGCCAAGAAGGAGTTAGTGAGCAGTTCTTC.

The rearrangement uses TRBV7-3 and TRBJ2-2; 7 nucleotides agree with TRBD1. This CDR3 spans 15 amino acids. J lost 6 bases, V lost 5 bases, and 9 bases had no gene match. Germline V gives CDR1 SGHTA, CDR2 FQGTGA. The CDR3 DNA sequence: TGTGCCAGCAGCCTAGGGACAGAGAGTCCCGGGGAGCTGTTTTTT. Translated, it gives CASSLGTESPGELFF.

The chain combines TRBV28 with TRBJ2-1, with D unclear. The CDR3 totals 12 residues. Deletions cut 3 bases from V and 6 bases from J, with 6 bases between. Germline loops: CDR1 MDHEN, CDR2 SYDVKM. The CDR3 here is CASSFPVNEQFF. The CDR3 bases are TGTGCCAGCAGTTTCCCTGTCAATGAGCAGTTCTTC.

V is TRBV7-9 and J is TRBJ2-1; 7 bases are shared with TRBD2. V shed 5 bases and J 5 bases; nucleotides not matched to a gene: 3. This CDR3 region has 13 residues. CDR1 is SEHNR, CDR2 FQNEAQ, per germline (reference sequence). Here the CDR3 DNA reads TGTGCCAGCAGCCGGGACTACAACAATGAGCAGTTCTTC. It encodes CASSRDYNNEQFF.

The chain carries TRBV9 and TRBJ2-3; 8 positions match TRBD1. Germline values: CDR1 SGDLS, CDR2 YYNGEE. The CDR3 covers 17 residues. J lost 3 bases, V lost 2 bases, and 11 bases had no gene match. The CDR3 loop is CASSVPLGQDITDTQYF. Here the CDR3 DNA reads TGTGCCAGCAGCGTCCCCTTGGGACAGGACATTACAGATACGCAGTATTTT.

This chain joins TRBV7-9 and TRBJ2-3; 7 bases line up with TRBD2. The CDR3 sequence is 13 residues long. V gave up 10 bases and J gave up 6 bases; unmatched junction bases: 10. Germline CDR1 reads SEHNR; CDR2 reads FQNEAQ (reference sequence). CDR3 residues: CATRGGALDTQYF. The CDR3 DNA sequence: TGTGCCACCCGGGGAGGGGCGTTGGATACGCAGTATTTT.